This entry describes one T cell receptor beta chain. As handled by the study authors: From reference gene primer amplification, estimates of nucleated cell counts were derived. The method was immunoSEQ multiplex PCR; TCRdb's version includes in-frame clones alone and lacks a portion of them. V and J calls and clone size follow that table, whereas D and trimming were derived from the DNA. The profile covers approximately 77,000 clones, with 80% appearing a single time and under 5.5% taken by the ten largest. This entry is derived from a study of blood T cell repertoires in COVID-19. Study overall: Spain, Italy and the United States supplied samples that represented acute and convalescent COVID-19.

V was pared by 6 bases and J by 8 bases, with 8 bases between. The CDR3 has 12 residues. The sequence derives from a woman in her seventies with acute or convalescent COVID-19. The sample taken for sequencing was peripheral blood. The gene calls are TRBV12-3 or TRBV12-4 and TRBJ1-6, with D hard to call. CDR3 region: CASREGDSPLHF. The CDR3 DNA is TGTGCCAGCAGAGAGGGCGATTCACCCCTCCACTTT.